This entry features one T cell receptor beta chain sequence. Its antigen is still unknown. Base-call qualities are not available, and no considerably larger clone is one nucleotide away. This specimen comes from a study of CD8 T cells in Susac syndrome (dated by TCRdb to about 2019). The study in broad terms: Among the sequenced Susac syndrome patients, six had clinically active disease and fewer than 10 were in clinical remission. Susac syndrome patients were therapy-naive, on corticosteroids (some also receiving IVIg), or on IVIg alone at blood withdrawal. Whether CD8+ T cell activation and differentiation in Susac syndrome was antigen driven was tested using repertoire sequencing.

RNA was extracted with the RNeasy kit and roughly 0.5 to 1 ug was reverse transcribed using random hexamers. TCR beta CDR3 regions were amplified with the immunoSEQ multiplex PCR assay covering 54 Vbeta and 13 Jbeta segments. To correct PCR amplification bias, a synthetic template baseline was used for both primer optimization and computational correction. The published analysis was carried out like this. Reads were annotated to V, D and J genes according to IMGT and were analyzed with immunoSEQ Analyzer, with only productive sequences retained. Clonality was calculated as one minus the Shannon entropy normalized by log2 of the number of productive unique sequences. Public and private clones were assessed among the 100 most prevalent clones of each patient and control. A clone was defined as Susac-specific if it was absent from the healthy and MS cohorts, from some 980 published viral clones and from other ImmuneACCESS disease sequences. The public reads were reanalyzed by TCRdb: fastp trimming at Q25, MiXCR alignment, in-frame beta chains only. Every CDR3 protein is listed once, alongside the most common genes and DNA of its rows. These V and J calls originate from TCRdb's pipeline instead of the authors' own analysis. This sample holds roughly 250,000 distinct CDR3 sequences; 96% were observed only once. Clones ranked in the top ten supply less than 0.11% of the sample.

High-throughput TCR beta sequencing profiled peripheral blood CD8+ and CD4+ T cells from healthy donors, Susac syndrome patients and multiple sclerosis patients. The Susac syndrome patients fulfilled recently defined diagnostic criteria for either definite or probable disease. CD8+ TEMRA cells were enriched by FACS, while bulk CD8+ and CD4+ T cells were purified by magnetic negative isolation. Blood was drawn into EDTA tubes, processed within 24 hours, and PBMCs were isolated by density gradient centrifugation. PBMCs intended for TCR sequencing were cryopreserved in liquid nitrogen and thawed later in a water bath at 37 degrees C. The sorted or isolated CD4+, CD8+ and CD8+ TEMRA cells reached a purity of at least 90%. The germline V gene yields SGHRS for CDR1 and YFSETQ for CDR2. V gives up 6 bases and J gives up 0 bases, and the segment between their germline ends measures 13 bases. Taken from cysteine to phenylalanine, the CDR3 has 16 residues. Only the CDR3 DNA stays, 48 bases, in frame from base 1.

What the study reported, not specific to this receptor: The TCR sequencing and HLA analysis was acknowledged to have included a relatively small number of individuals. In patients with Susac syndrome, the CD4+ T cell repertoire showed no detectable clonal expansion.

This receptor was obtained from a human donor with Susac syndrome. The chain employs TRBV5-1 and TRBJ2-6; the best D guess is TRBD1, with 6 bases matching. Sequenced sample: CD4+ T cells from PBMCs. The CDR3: CASTPVDSSGANVLTF. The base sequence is TGCGCCAGCACCCCCGTGGACAGCTCTGGGGCCAACGTCCTGACTTTC.